The 9 T cell receptor beta chains in this list originate from one sample, sequenced in a study of untreated major depressive disorder. Repertoires were generated with immunoSEQ multiplex PCR, while TCRdb's copy carries only in-frame clones and drops some. Of around 20,000 clones in the sample, 90% to 95% were seen once. What was sequenced was CD4+ T cells from PBMCs. The source of these receptors is a man aged 30-40 years in good health.

This clone has just one count. The V call is TRBV28, the J call TRBJ2-3; D is uncertain. CDR1 MDHEN and CDR2 SYDVKM come from the germline V gene. There are 16 residues in the CDR3. V was clipped by 5 bases and J by 2 bases, with 17 bases between them. The CDR3 here is CASSPPTSYATDTQYF. In nucleotides, the CDR3 is TGTGCCAGCAGTCCCCCGACGAGCTACGCCACAGATACGCAGTATTTT.

The chain combines TRBV7-8 with TRBJ2-2; 8 nucleotides match TRBD2. The CDR3 totals 14 residues. J lost 4 bases, V lost 6 bases, and 4 bases had no gene match. CDR1 and CDR2 from the germline V gene are SGHVS and FQNEAQ. The CDR3 sequence is CASSAGTSTGELFF. In DNA, the CDR3 is TGTGCCAGCAGTGCCGGGACTAGCACCGGGGAGCTGTTTTTT. Together with reference TRBV7-8 and TRBJ2-2, the CDR3 gives the full variable domain: GAGVSQSPRYKVAKRGQDVALRCDPISGHVSLFWYQQALGQGPEFLTYFQNEAQLDKSGLPSDRFFAERPEGSVSTLKIQRTQQEDSAVYLCASSAGTSTGELFFGEGSRLTVL.

The V and J genes are TRBV25-1 and TRBJ2-3, with D possibly matching TRBD2 (5 bases). Germline lookup yields CDR1 MGHDK and CDR2 SYGVNS. The CDR3 runs 16 residues. Trimming removed 4 bases from V and 3 bases from J, with 17 bases in between. CDR3 residues: CASSGQLDSRTDTQYF. As DNA, the CDR3 is TGTGCCAGCAGTGGTCAACTAGACTCCCGAACAGATACGCAGTATTTT.

The V and J genes are TRBV9 and TRBJ1-1; D is perhaps TRBD1 (6 bases). Germline V gene sequence: CDR1 SGDLS, CDR2 YYNGEE. This CDR3 is built from 14 residues. Trimming pared 0 bases from V and 4 bases from J, leaving 10 bases between. CDR3 sequence: CASSVEGESTEAFF. DNA for the CDR3: TGTGCCAGCAGCGTAGAGGGGGAAAGCACTGAAGCTTTCTTT.

The chain employs TRBV5-4 and TRBJ2-7; TRBD2 aligns across 10 bases. The V gene end was trimmed by 3 bases and the J gene end by 3 bases; junction bases not matched to a gene: 12. Germline loops: CDR1 SGHNT, CDR2 YYREEE (reference sequence). The CDR3 runs 17 residues. CDR3 region: CASSSRRGASGSYEQYF. CDR3 in DNA: TGTGCCAGCAGCTCCCGAAGGGGGGCTAGCGGGAGCTACGAGCAGTACTTC.

This chain connects TRBV7-9 to TRBJ2-7, with D maybe TRBD1 (6 bases). The CDR3 has 14 residues. Between the trimmed V and J ends, which lost 5 bases and 4 bases, there was a span of 15 bases. Germline values: CDR1 SEHNR, CDR2 FQNEAQ (reference sequence). DNA of the CDR3: TGTGCCAGCAGCGCACAGGGAGACCTATACGAGCAGTACTTC. Protein: CASSAQGDLYEQYF.

The CDR3 bases are TGTGCCAGCAGTTTATTCGGCGGGCCGGGGGAGACCCAGTACTTC. This encodes CASSLFGGPGETQYF. The chain recombines TRBV27 with TRBJ2-5; perhaps TRBD2 as D (5 bases). Germline CDR1 MNHEY, CDR2 SMNVEV (reference sequence). This CDR3 has 15 residues. The V end lost 1 base, the J end lost 5 bases, and 14 bases lay between the germline ends.

This chain uses TRBV5-1 with TRBJ2-3; D remains ambiguous. Germline CDR1 and CDR2: SGHRS and YFSETQ. The V end was cut by 0 bases, the J end by 0 bases, with 11 bases between. The CDR3 has 16 amino acids. CDR3 sequence: CASSLALQTSTDTQYF. CDR3 sequence (DNA): TGCGCCAGCAGCTTGGCCCTTCAGACTAGCACAGATACGCAGTATTTT.

The rearrangement joins TRBV18 to TRBJ2-7; D may be TRBD1 (5 bases). This CDR3 region has 12 residues. V was cut by 3 bases and J by 3 bases, with 6 bases left in between. Per the germline V gene, CDR1 is KGHSH and CDR2 is LQKENI. The CDR3 spells CASSPTDYEQYF. The CDR3 DNA follows: TGTGCCAGCTCACCGACAGACTACGAGCAGTACTTC.